A single T cell receptor (beta chain) is shown here with its context. No treatment of any kind had been given to any patient before thyroid surgery. The data stem from a study of metastatic and nonmetastatic thyroid tumors. TCRdb called clones again from the PCR reads with MiXCR. The data hold under 25,000 clones, with about 20% observed a single time. The sequence derives from a female donor with papillary thyroid cancer or a benign thyroid nodule (not recorded which). Some clones in this sample may be carry-over from other donors' samples. The sample was adjacent normal tissue.

CDR3 sequence: CASSTGQSSYEQYF. CDR3 DNA sequence: TGTGCCAGCAGTACCGGACAGAGCTCCTACGAGCAGTACTTC. The chain combines TRBV2 with TRBJ2-7; D possibly corresponds to TRBD1 (6 bases). Germline CDR1 SNHLY, CDR2 FYNNEI. Trimming stripped 5 bases from V and 0 bases from J, with 11 bases between. The CDR3 extends over 14 amino acids.